These T cell receptor beta chains were read from a single sample in a study of shared T cell receptors in the human thymus. Method: immunoSEQ multiplex PCR; TCRdb's copy keeps in-frame clones and lacks some. The sample includes 700,000 to 750,000 clones, around 85% seen only once; the top ten take 0.008% to 0.011%. The same data also went into a second study, on human thymus T cells.

The sequenced material came from thymocytes. The receptor source for this set is a girl less than two years old with a congenital heart defect. Each CDR3 is given with its conserved first and last residue. The D gene is left open where the match is weak. Size is stated for part of the rows, as once, few or many counts, or as a class when the clone is expanded.

>-|TRBV30|TRBJ2-7|-
TGTGCCTGGAGTATCCCCCGGACAGTTCTAGGGCAGTACTTC
CAWSIPRTVLGQYF
>-|TRBV30|TRBJ1-2|-
TGTGCCTGGAGTAGGGGGGGAAACTGGGACTCCCGGACCATTAACTATGGCTACACCTTC
CAWSRGGNWDSRTINYGYTF
>TRBD2|TRBV11-3|TRBJ2-3|-
TGTGCCAGCAGCCTGGGGACTAGCCGGGCGGGTACGCAGTATTTT
CASSLGTSRAGTQYF
>-|TRBV4-3|TRBJ2-4|-
TGCGCCAGCAGCCGGGGCGGGGCTGTGGGAAACATTCAGTACTTC
CASSRGGAVGNIQYF
>-|TRBV9|TRBJ1-5|-
TGTGCCAGCAGCGTAGCGGGGGGGCCCCAGCATTTT
CASSVAGGPQHF
>TRBD1|TRBV6-5|TRBJ2-7|-
TGTGCCAGCAGTTCACCGGGACAGGGGCTTGACGAGCAGTACTTC
CASSSPGQGLDEQYF
>-|TRBV27|TRBJ1-2|-
TGTGCCAGCAGTTTGGACAGTATCGGCTACACCTTC
CASSLDSIGYTF
>TRBD1|TRBV4-1|TRBJ2-7|-
TGCGCCAGCAGCCAACCGGGACAGGGTCTCTACGAGCAGTACTTC
CASSQPGQGLYEQYF
>TRBD2|TRBV5-1|TRBJ2-3|-
TGCGCCAGCAGCCCGGGACTAGCGGATACGCAGTATTTT
CASSPGLADTQYF
>-|TRBV5-1|TRBJ1-5|once
TGCGCCAGCAGCCCGGGTGGGGGCAGGAGCCATCAGCCCCAGCATTTT
CASSPGGGRSHQPQHF
>-|TRBV29-1|TRBJ1-1|few
TGCAGCGTTGCCAGAAACCGAAAAGCTTTCTTT
CSVARNRKAFF
>TRBD2|TRBV5-6|TRBJ2-5|-
TGTGCCAGCAGCTTGGATGCGGGGGGTGAACAAGAGACCCAGTACTTC
CASSLDAGGEQETQYF
>-|TRBV5-6|TRBJ1-4|-
TGTGCCAGCAGCCGTCGACCATTGGGGGCGACTAATGAAAAACTGTTTTTT
CASSRRPLGATNEKLFF
>TRBD1|TRBV19|TRBJ1-5|-
TGTGCCAGTAGAAGAACAGGGGTAGGCAATCAGCCCCAGCATTTT
CASRRTGVGNQPQHF
>-|TRBV12-5|TRBJ2-1|few
TGTGCTAGTGGTTTGGTTACCGTGGCGGGATACCACAATGAGCAGTTCTTC
CASGLVTVAGYHNEQFF
>TRBD2|TRBV29-1|TRBJ2-3|-
TGCAGCGTTGAAGGGGTCGTGACTAGCGGGGGGGCCGCTTTAACAGATACGCAGTATTTT
CSVEGVVTSGGAALTDTQYF
>-|TRBV29-1|TRBJ2-3|-
TGCAGCACCTTACTAGGGTTGTTCACAGATACGCAGTATTTT
CSTLLGLFTDTQYF
>TRBD1|TRBV27|TRBJ1-2|-
TGTGCCAGCAGCCGCGGGGGGGACAGGGGGGTGCAGCCCTATGGCTACACCTTC
CASSRGGDRGVQPYGYTF
>-|TRBV14|TRBJ2-1|few
TGTGCCAGCAGCAATCGGGACTTGTCCTACAATGAGCAGTTCTTC
CASSNRDLSYNEQFF
>-|TRBV5-1|TRBJ1-2|-
TGCGCCAGCAGCTTGGAGGCCGACACGACAAGTAACTATGGCTACACCTTC
CASSLEADTTSNYGYTF
>-|TRBV6-5|TRBJ1-6|-
TGTGCCAGCAGTTTGACCAGGCATTATAATTCACCCCTCCACTTT
CASSLTRHYNSPLHF
>-|TRBV6-1|TRBJ2-1|-
TGTGCCAGCATACGGGGGGCGATGATAAATGAGCAGTTCTTC
CASIRGAMINEQFF
>-|TRBV6-1|TRBJ2-4|-
TGTGCCAGCAGTGAATTACGGGGAAACATTCAGTACTTC
CASSELRGNIQYF
>-|TRBV28|TRBJ2-5|-
TGTGCCAGCAGTTTAAAAGGACAGCAAGAGACCCAGTACTTC
CASSLKGQQETQYF
>-|TRBV5-1|TRBJ1-2|-
TGCGCCAGCAGCTCCACACCGACAGGACCTAACTATGGCTACACCTTC
CASSSTPTGPNYGYTF
>-|TRBV5-4|TRBJ1-1|-
TGTGCCAGCAGCTTGGGGTCGCCTAATATGAACACTGAAGCTTTCTTT
CASSLGSPNMNTEAFF
>-|TRBV15|TRBJ1-1|-
TGTGCCACCAGCAGAGATTGGAGGTATTCGTGGACTGAAGCTTTCTTT
CATSRDWRYSWTEAFF
>-|TRBV30|TRBJ1-1|-
TGTGCCTGGAGTGGGGGAGGGGACACTGAAGCTTTCTTT
CAWSGGGDTEAFF
>TRBD2|TRBV2|TRBJ2-7|once
TGTGCCAGCAGTGAAGCCGCGGATACTAGCGGGAGTTCCTACGAGCAGTACTTC
CASSEAADTSGSSYEQYF
>TRBD2|TRBV10-1|TRBJ2-3|-
TGCGCCAGCAGTTATTCTAGCGGACGCACAGATACGCAGTATTTT
CASSYSSGRTDTQYF
>-|TRBV7-8|TRBJ1-5|-
TGTGCCAGCAGCTTGTCGGGGGGGTCGAATCAGCCCCAGCATTTT
CASSLSGGSNQPQHF
>TRBD1|TRBV11-3|TRBJ1-1|few
TGTGCCAGCAGCCCCTCGGGACAGCGGAACACTGAAGCTTTCTTT
CASSPSGQRNTEAFF
>-|TRBV6-7|TRBJ1-3|-
TGTGCCAGCAGTTACGACAGACGGCTTGGAAACACCATATATTTT
CASSYDRRLGNTIYF
>-|TRBV4-1|TRBJ1-1|-
TGCGCCAGCAGCCTCCGGCGGCGAGCTTTCTTT
CASSLRRRAFF
>-|TRBV18|TRBJ1-1|-
TGTGCCAGCTCACCGGAGTTAACAGGGCGCTACGCGCGCAAAGAAGCTTTCTTT
CASSPELTGRYARKEAFF
>TRBD1|TRBV19|TRBJ1-1|-
TGTGCCAGTAGTATAATTCAGGGGGCAGGGACTGAAGCTTTCTTT
CASSIIQGAGTEAFF
>-|TRBV6-4|TRBJ1-5|-
TGTGCCAGCAGTGAGGAGATCAATCAGCCCCAGCATTTT
CASSEEINQPQHF
>-|TRBV9|TRBJ1-5|-
TGTGCCAGCAGCGTCAAGGGGCGGGGGGAGCCCCAGCATTTT
CASSVKGRGEPQHF
>-|TRBV6-6|TRBJ2-1|-
TGTGCCAGCAGTTACGGGCCAGTCAACCGCAGGTTCTTC
CASSYGPVNRRFF
>TRBD2|TRBV27|TRBJ2-5|-
TGTGCCAGCAGTTGCTTGGGGGGGGAAAAAGAGACCCAGTACTTC
CASSCLGGEKETQYF
>TRBD1|TRBV28|TRBJ2-7|-
TGTGCCAGCAGTTTCCTCTGGCCGGACAGGGCAGGTTTCGAGCAGTACTTC
CASSFLWPDRAGFEQYF
>-|TRBV5-4|TRBJ2-1|-
TGTGCCAGCAGCTTCTCCCCCTCCGTTTCTTCCTACAATGAGCAGTTCTTC
CASSFSPSVSSYNEQFF
>TRBD2|TRBV10-3|TRBJ2-5|few
TGTGCCACGCAAGCGGGAGGGGGGAATTACCAAGAGACCCAGTACTTC
CATQAGGGNYQETQYF
>TRBD1|TRBV7-3|TRBJ2-1|-
TGTGCCAGCAGCTTAACGGAAAAAGGACAGGATATCTCCTACAATGAGCAGTTCTTC
CASSLTEKGQDISYNEQFF
>TRBD1|TRBV6-1|TRBJ1-4|-
TGTGCCGGCGGAGAGGGGGCTACTAATGAAAAACTGTTTTTT
CAGGEGATNEKLFF
>TRBD1|TRBV5-6|TRBJ2-5|once
TGTGCCAGCAGCCGAAGGCTGGACAGGACGTACTTC
CASSRRLDRTYF
>-|TRBV6-5|TRBJ1-3|-
TGTGCCAGCAGTTCCCCGGGTGGGGGCACTGGAAACACCATATATTTT
CASSSPGGGTGNTIYF
>TRBD1|TRBV6-1|TRBJ2-7|-
TGTGCCAGCAGGGTGAAACAGGGGGCAGCCTACGAGCAGTACTTC
CASRVKQGAAYEQYF